These T cell receptor beta chains were read from a single sample in a study of blood T cell repertoires in COVID-19. The repertoire was sequenced with immunoSEQ multiplex PCR; TCRdb's copy has only in-frame clones and lacks some. The data hold 180,000 or so clones, with 75% to 90% observed a single time. The sequenced material came from peripheral blood. The receptors originated from a woman aged 60 to 75 with acute or convalescent COVID-19. Each CDR3 is given with its conserved first and last residue. A D gene is named only where the DNA matches it firmly. The size of a clone is reported for some rows only, either as once, few or many, or as a class for expanded clones.

>15|TRBJ1-2|TRBV4-2|-|-
TGTGCCAGCAGCCAACTCATGACAGGCAACTATGGCTACACCTTC
CASSQLMTGNYGYTF
>14|TRBJ1-4|TRBV6-5|-|once
TGTGCCAGCAGGACAGCCCGAGGTGATGAAAAACTGTTTTTT
CASRTARGDEKLFF
>13|TRBJ1-1|TRBV11-3|-|-
TGTGCCAGCAGCCGGGAGACGAACACTGAAGCTTTCTTT
CASSRETNTEAFF
>15|TRBJ2-1|TRBV7-2|-|once
TGTGCCAGCAGCTTAGCAGGGAGCTCCTACAATGAGCAGTTCTTC
CASSLAGSSYNEQFF
>15|TRBJ2-3|TRBV9|TRBD2|-
TGTGCCAGCAGCGTGGGGCTAGCGGGAGCAGATACGCAGTATTTT
CASSVGLAGADTQYF
>16|TRBJ1-3|TRBV4-1|-|-
TGCGCCAGCAGCCAAGTGGACAGTTACTCTGGAAACACCATATATTTT
CASSQVDSYSGNTIYF
>13|TRBJ1-2|TRBV13|TRBD1|-
TGTGCCAGCAGCTTCCGACAGGGAGGTGGCTACACCTTC
CASSFRQGGGYTF
>14|TRBJ2-7|TRBV5-1|TRBD1|-
TGCGCCAGCAGCCGGGGGGACAGGGAGAGCGAGCAGTACTTC
CASSRGDRESEQYF
>18|TRBJ2-3|TRBV14|TRBD2|-
TGTGCCAGCAGCCCGTATCTCGGACTAGCGGGAGGCACAGATACGCAGTATTTT
CASSPYLGLAGGTDTQYF
>17|TRBJ2-3|TRBV27|-|once
TGTGCCAGCAGCCCTCTGAGGGCCCTCCAGAGCACAGATACGCAGTATTTT
CASSPLRALQSTDTQYF
>17|TRBJ2-1|TRBV19|TRBD2|-
TGTGCCAGTAGTATAGTACCGGCTAGCGGGAGGTCGAATGAGCAGTTCTTC
CASSIVPASGRSNEQFF
>14|TRBJ2-2|TRBV21-1|-|-
TGTGACAACTCGGGACAGCAGAACACCGGGGAGCTGTTTTTT
CDNSGQQNTGELFF
>15|TRBJ2-7|TRBV9|TRBD2|once
TGTGCCAGCAGCGTCGGAGCGGGGTTCTCCTACGAGCAGTACTTC
CASSVGAGFSYEQYF
>14|TRBJ1-6|TRBV6-5|-|-
TGTGCCAGCAGTTACCTACAGGGCAATTCACCCCTCCACTTT
CASSYLQGNSPLHF
>13|TRBJ1-5|TRBV25-1|-|-
TGTGCCAGCGGGGGACAAGGCAATCAGCCCCAGCATTTT
CASGGQGNQPQHF
>12|TRBJ1-1|TRBV5-1|-|-
TGCGCCAGCAGCGGACGGGACTACGTGGCTTTCTTT
CASSGRDYVAFF
>13|TRBJ1-2|TRBV2|-|-
TGTGCCAGCAGCCGTGACAGCCACTATGGCTACACCTTC
CASSRDSHYGYTF
>16|TRBJ2-3|TRBV19|TRBD2|-
TGTGCCAGTAGTATCGGACTAGCGAGGGGCACAGATACGCAGTATTTT
CASSIGLARGTDTQYF
>14|TRBJ1-1|TRBV2|-|-
TGTGCCAGCACTTTACAGGGTGGGGACACTGAAGCTTTCTTT
CASTLQGGDTEAFF
>16|TRBJ1-1|TRBV5-1|TRBD1|-
TGCGCCAGCTTTGGGAGGCCCGGACAGGTGAACACTGAAGCTTTCTTT
CASFGRPGQVNTEAFF
>13|TRBJ1-5|TRBV28|-|few
TGTGCCGGTAGTAGGGGTATAGATCAGCCCCAGCATTTT
CAGSRGIDQPQHF
>15|TRBJ1-2|TRBV4-1|TRBD1|-
TGCGCCAGCAGCCAAGATCCGGGACAGGGTTATGGCTACACCTTC
CASSQDPGQGYGYTF
>15|TRBJ2-5|TRBV6-5|-|-
TGTGCCAGCAGTTACGGGGTAGCGGTACAAGAGACCCAGTACTTC
CASSYGVAVQETQYF
>12|TRBJ1-2|TRBV2|-|once
TGTGCCAGACAGGGACACACCTATGGCTACACCTTC
CARQGHTYGYTF
>16|TRBJ2-3|TRBV4-2|TRBD1|-
TGTGCCAGCAGCCAAGGGCAGGGGGTAGGGGCAGATACGCAGTATTTT
CASSQGQGVGADTQYF
>14|TRBJ1-1|TRBV19|-|-
TGTGCCAGTAGTATTCTAAGCGGGAACACTGAAGCTTTCTTT
CASSILSGNTEAFF
>15|TRBJ1-6|TRBV6-5|-|-
TGTGCCAGCAGGTCCCTCCTTCGACAGGATTCACCCCTCCACTTT
CASRSLLRQDSPLHF
>13|TRBJ2-5|TRBV29-1|-|-
TGCAGCGTTGAATTGGTAGTCGGGGAGACCCAGTACTTC
CSVELVVGETQYF
>17|TRBJ1-1|TRBV5-4|-|-
TGTGCCAGCAGCTTAGGAGGGGTCCTGAGGGGGAACACTGAAGCTTTCTTT
CASSLGGVLRGNTEAFF
>14|TRBJ1-2|TRBV2|TRBD1|-
TGTGCCAGCAGTGGCGGGACAGGGCTCTATGGCTACACCTTC
CASSGGTGLYGYTF
>15|TRBJ1-4|TRBV5-4|TRBD1|-
TGTGCCAGCAGCTTGGAACAGGGGTCTAATGAAAAACTGTTTTTT
CASSLEQGSNEKLFF
>12|TRBJ2-3|TRBV5-1|-|-
TGCGCCAGCAGGAGGGACACAGATACGCAGTATTTT
CASRRDTDTQYF
>14|TRBJ2-5|TRBV6-5|TRBD2|-
TGTGCCAGCAGTTACAGCGGGAGCGTTGAGACCCAGTACTTC
CASSYSGSVETQYF
>15|TRBJ2-1|TRBV20-1|TRBD2|-
TGCAGTGCTAGTGTCCTAGCGGGAGCTGGTAATGAGCAGTTCTTC
CSASVLAGAGNEQFF
>14|TRBJ1-5|TRBV15|-|-
TGTGCCACCAGCAGAGGACAGAAGAATCAGCCCCAGCATTTT
CATSRGQKNQPQHF
>12|TRBJ1-5|TRBV6-4|-|-
TGTGCCAGCAAGCTTGCGGATCAGCCCCAGCATTTT
CASKLADQPQHF
>16|TRBJ2-1|TRBV24-1|TRBD2|-
TGTGCCACCAGTGATTTTGGACTAGCGGGAGCCAATGAGCAGTTCTTC
CATSDFGLAGANEQFF
>14|TRBJ1-2|TRBV25-1|TRBD1|-
TGTGCCAGCAGTCGACAGGGAGCAGAATATGGCTACACCTTC
CASSRQGAEYGYTF
>16|TRBJ2-1|TRBV5-1|-|-
TGCGCCAGCAGCTTGATGAGTGGCGGGATTAACTATGAGCAGTTCTTC
CASSLMSGGINYEQFF
>12|TRBJ2-7|TRBV20-1|-|-
TGCAGTGCTAGTGCGTCAGGCTACGAGCAGTACTTC
CSASASGYEQYF
>16|TRBJ1-5|TRBV5-1|TRBD1|-
TGCGCCAGCAGCCCAGGGGGCGGGGGCGCGGGTCAGCCCCAGCATTTT
CASSPGGGGAGQPQHF